The 14 T cell receptor beta chains presented below share a single source sample, sequenced in a study of siplizumab effects on memory and regulatory T cells. The assay was immunoSEQ multiplex PCR, and TCRdb's table has in-frame clones only and misses some. This table holds some 100,000 clones, around 97% found once. Sequencing was performed on naive CD4+ T cells sorted from blood. These receptor sequences come from a human donor in good health.

Concerning this clone itself: A junction end diverges from the germline sequence, so it may reflect a read error. The chain couples TRBV6-5 to TRBJ2-7; D uncertain. Germline CDR1 reads MNHEY; CDR2 reads SVGAGI. This CDR3 has 12 amino acids. The CDR3 is CASSNDRYAQYF. The CDR3 bases are TGTGCCAGCAGTAACGACCGGTACGCGCAGTACTTC.

This clone has only one observation. This chain uses TRBV6-5 with TRBJ1-6; D remains unclear. V was clipped by 4 bases and J by 5 bases, with 12 bases between them. Germline V gene sequence: CDR1 MNHEY, CDR2 SVGAGI. CDR3 length equals 15 residues. The CDR3 region has the DNA TGTGCCAGCAGTTTGAATCGCGATAATAATTCACCCCTCCACTTT. Translated, it gives CASSLNRDNNSPLHF.

V gene TRBV2 combines with J gene TRBJ2-2; the D gene is possibly TRBD1 (6 bases). The CDR3 has 16 amino acids. V was clipped by 7 bases and J by 4 bases, with 19 bases between them. Germline V lookup: CDR1 SNHLY, CDR2 FYNNEI. The CDR3 bases are TGTGCCAGCACGTATGAGGATCCAGGGGTCACCGGGGAGCTGTTTTTT. This gives the protein CASTYEDPGVTGELFF.

This clone was found once. This likely comes from a read error, as the CDR3 has no conserved phenylalanine or tryptophan at its end. No DNA is shown, since the ends of the CDR3 on it are uncertain; the CDR3 is the one TCRdb lists. J is TRBJ2-7 and V is TRBV12-5. Including both end residues, the CDR3 is 12 amino acids long. Germline CDR1 is LGHNT and CDR2 is FRNRAP. The CDR3 sequence is CAPNPAETSTGL.

The chain links TRBV28 to TRBJ1-2; 7 nucleotides agree with TRBD1. V shed 5 bases and J 7 bases; nucleotides not matched to a gene: 4. The CDR3 covers 12 residues. Germline CDR1 MDHEN, CDR2 SYDVKM. This CDR3 is CASSMTGSGYTF. The CDR3 coding sequence is TGTGCCAGCAGTATGACAGGGTCTGGCTACACCTTC.

The chain is built from TRBV10-2 and TRBJ1-1, with a possible D match to TRBD1 (5 bases). The CDR3 spans 14 residues. V was pared by 3 bases and J by 4 bases, with 12 bases between. Germline loops: CDR1 WSHSY, CDR2 SAAADI. The CDR3 region is CASSEEVGGTEAFF. The DNA for the CDR3 is TGCGCCAGCAGTGAAGAGGTGGGGGGCACTGAAGCTTTCTTT.

The V gene is TRBV4-1, the J gene TRBJ2-5; unclear D gene. This CDR3 has 13 amino acids. Germline V gene data show CDR1 as MGHRA and CDR2 as YSYEKL. The germline V and J ends were trimmed by 6 bases and 4 bases, with 12 bases remaining between them. The CDR3 nucleotides are TGCGCCAGCAGTCTTGGCCAACTAGAGACCCAGTACTTC. The encoded protein is CASSLGQLETQYF.

The chain recombines TRBV7-2 with TRBJ2-3, with a weak D call TRBD1 (6 bases). CDR3 size: 13 residues. V was cut by 5 bases and J by 6 bases, with 12 bases left in between. Germline V gene lookup returns CDR1 SGHTA and CDR2 FQGNSA. This CDR3 reads CASSPNRGDTQYF. The CDR3, as DNA: TGTGCCAGCAGCCCGAATAGGGGGGATACGCAGTATTTT.

The V gene is TRBV19, the J gene TRBJ2-7; D gene uncertain. Trimming shortened V by 0 bases and J by 2 bases, and 8 bases separated the two germline ends. CDR1 LNHDA and CDR2 SQIVND come from the germline V gene (reference sequence). The CDR3 consists of 14 residues. Written as DNA, the CDR3 is TGTGCCAGTAGTATAGAACCGGGTCCCTACGAGCAGTACTTC. Its translation is CASSIEPGPYEQYF.

A single count supports this clone. This rearrangement joins TRBV15 to TRBJ2-3, with a weak D call TRBD2 (7 bases). The CDR3 is 16 residues long. Germline CDR1 LNHNV, CDR2 YYDKDF (reference sequence). V was trimmed by 3 bases and J by 3 bases, leaving 16 bases between them. The CDR3 DNA reads as TGTGCCACCAGCAGTTGGAGCAGGGGAGGGACAGATACGCAGTATTTT. This translates into CATSSWSRGGTDTQYF.

This clone was observed once. This sequence joins TRBV6-1 and TRBJ2-7; D not certain. The CDR3 loop spans 14 amino acids. Per germline, CDR1 MNHNS and CDR2 SASEGT. Trimming cost V 5 bases and J 2 bases, with 13 bases left between them. CDR3: CASSLEGGPYEQYF. CDR3 nucleotide sequence: TGTGCCAGCAGTCTAGAAGGTGGACCCTACGAGCAGTACTTC.

The chain couples TRBV27 to TRBJ1-1; D is possibly TRBD1 (6 bases). Germline CDR1 and CDR2: MNHEY and SMNVEV (reference sequence). The CDR3 contains 14 residues. Between the trimmed V and J ends, which lost 5 bases and 6 bases, there was a span of 16 bases. CDR3 loop: CASSPNRVVAEAFF. In nucleotides, the CDR3 is TGTGCCAGCAGTCCAAACAGGGTGGTGGCTGAAGCTTTCTTT.

The rearrangement uses TRBV10-3 and TRBJ1-2, with D unresolved. CDR1 and CDR2 (germline): ENHRY, SYGVKD. Trimming took off 10 bases at V and 0 bases at J, with 15 bases between the two ends. This CDR3 is 14 amino acids long. The CDR3 is CATRQHATNYGYTF. The CDR3, as DNA: TGTGCCACTAGACAACACGCAACTAACTATGGCTACACCTTC.

The chain employs TRBV25-1 and TRBJ2-1; the match to TRBD2 covers 11 bases. The CDR3 is made up of 15 amino acids. Trimming at V came to 8 bases and at J to 6 bases, leaving 9 bases not matched to a gene. Germline V CDR1 and CDR2: MGHDK, SYGVNS. In DNA, the CDR3 is TGTGCCAGCGCTCGGCTAGCGGGGGGTATCAATGAGCAGTTCTTC. As protein: CASARLAGGINEQFF.